A single sample is the source of the 8 T cell receptor beta chains below, sequenced in a study of identical twins. One entry per CDR3 protein results from TCRdb running MiXCR on the 5' RACE reads. The sample lists approximately 680,000 distinct CDR3 sequences, roughly 7.2% seen once, with over 1.5% in the top ten. These data were also reused for a study on yellow fever vaccine responses in identical twins.

Sequenced: PBMCs. These receptor sequences come from a woman aged 18-30 years in good health.

This clonotype was seen a few times. V usage is TRBV4-2 and J usage is TRBJ2-2; D is unresolved. The CDR3 sequence is 15 residues long. V was cut by 0 bases and J by 4 bases, with 9 bases left in between. Germline V gene lookup returns CDR1 LGHNA and CDR2 YNFKEQ. CDR3 in DNA: TGTGCCAGCAGCCAAGATATAAGTTTCACCGGGGAGCTGTTTTTT. Its translation: CASSQDISFTGELFF.

The CDR3 bases are TGTGCCAGCAGCCCGCCCCGGACTGACTACGAGCAGTACGTC. Encoded protein: CASSPPRTDYEQYV. J is TRBJ2-7 and V is TRBV7-9; D is perhaps TRBD2 (5 bases). The CDR3 runs to 14 residues. Germline V gene lookup returns CDR1 SEHNR and CDR2 FQNEAQ (reference sequence). Trimming stripped 5 bases from V and 3 bases from J, with 14 bases between.

This clonotype was detected ten times or more. The chain combines TRBV20-1 with TRBJ2-1, with a tentative D call TRBD1 (6 bases). The CDR3 is 16 amino acids. Germline V gene sequence: CDR1 DFQATT, CDR2 SNEGSKA (reference sequence). Trimming left V 4 bases short and J 5 bases short, with 21 bases between. CDR3 residues: CSATTPGHLSDNEQFF. CDR3 nucleotides: TGCAGTGCTACTACTCCGGGACACCTTTCAGACAATGAGCAGTTCTTC.

This clonotype was seen a few times. The conserved final phenylalanine or tryptophan is absent from the CDR3, which likely points to a read error. The rearrangement links TRBV4-1 to TRBJ2-5; D is unresolved. Germline-derived CDR1 and CDR2 are MGHRA and YSYEKL. The CDR3 contains 14 residues. The V end lost 4 bases, the J end lost 0 bases, and 9 bases lay between the germline ends. CDR3 DNA sequence: TGCGCCAGCAGCCGCCTGCGAGACCAAGAGACCCAGTACTAC. It encodes CASSRLRDQETQYY.

This clonotype was detected ten times or more. This chain joins TRBV5-1 and TRBJ2-7, with D unresolved. This CDR3 has 13 residues. Germline CDR1 SGHRS, CDR2 YFSETQ. Between the trimmed V and J ends, which lost 3 bases and 7 bases, there was a span of 14 bases. This CDR3 is CASSSLGRGEQYV. CDR3 bases: TGCGCCAGCAGCTCCCTGGGAAGAGGAGAGCAGTACGTC.

This clonotype was seen only a few times. The chain has TRBV5-1 and TRBJ2-7; 8 bases are shared with TRBD1. The trim removed 4 bases at V and 3 bases at J, leaving 6 bases unmatched. Germline V CDR1 and CDR2: SGHRS, YFSETQ. The CDR3 sequence is 14 residues long. As DNA, the CDR3 is TGCGCCAGCAGCGTCGGACAGGGTAACTACGAGCAGTACGTC. Translated: CASSVGQGNYEQYV.

V is TRBV20-1 and J is TRBJ2-3; 8 nucleotides agree with TRBD2. Germline values: CDR1 DFQATT, CDR2 SNEGSKA (reference sequence). The CDR3 has 15 residues. V lost 6 bases, J lost 1 base, and 9 bases stayed unmatched. The CDR3 bases are TGCAGTGCCCCCCGGGGGGGCCGGGGCACAGATACGCAGTATTTT. Its translation is CSAPRGGRGTDTQYF.

This clonotype was recorded many times. The chain recombines TRBV25-1 with TRBJ1-1; D is uncertain. Germline CDR1 and CDR2: MGHDK and SYGVNS. The CDR3 length is 13 residues. V shed 3 bases and J shed 7 bases, with 12 bases lying between them. The CDR3 region has the DNA TGTGCCAGCAGTGACGTCAGGCGGGGTGAAGCTTTCTTT. Its translation is CASSDVRRGEAFF. Full variable domain (outside the CDR3, taken from reference TRBV25-1 and TRBJ1-1): EADIYQTPRYLVIGTGKKITLECSQTMGHDKMYWYQQDPGMELHLIHYSYGVNSTEKGDLSSESTVSRIRTEHFPLTLESARPSHTSQYLCASSDVRRGEAFFGQGTRLTVV.